This is a list of T cell receptor beta chains from one sample in a study of OX40 agonist ivuxolimab in advanced cancers. The method was immunoSEQ multiplex PCR; TCRdb's version includes in-frame clones alone and lacks a portion of them. The data contain about 77,000 clones, around 86% of them singletons. Sequencing was performed on CD4+ or CD8+ T cells sorted from blood, taken in a trial of the OX40 agonist ivuxolimab. All receptors derive from an adult with an advanced solid tumor such as melanoma, head and neck, liver or kidney cancer. The CDR3 runs from the conserved cysteine through the conserved F or W. The D gene is left open where the match is weak.

cdr3_length d_call v_call cdr3_aa
12 - TRBV6-1 CACGPRGYEQYF
17 - TRBV5-5 CASSSSKGGLQNTEAFF
17 - TRBV27 CASSLWGAPDRITEAFF
14 - TRBV5-6 CASSFRSSGNTIYF
18 - TRBV7-9 CASTNPSTDRDFQYGYTF
14 TRBD1 TRBV27 CASRYRGQGEKLFF
18 - TRBV5-4 CASSLSRWGGTQSYEQYF
13 - TRBV6-1 CASSDGGNQPQHF
13 TRBD2 TRBV11-3 CASSLDRLAVKYF
14 - TRBV10-1 CASSESSSNTEAFF
17 - TRBV28 CASSPVGPGGGGTEAFF
16 - TRBV7-2 CASSFLAAYSGNTIYF
21 TRBD2 TRBV12-5 CASGLGPTGSGGPTSTDTQYF
15 TRBD2 TRBV7-9 CASSFWGGRTDTQYF
17 TRBD1 TRBV5-5 CASSWTGQGVGNTEAFF
14 TRBD1 TRBV5-6 CASRPRDRETEAFF
14 TRBD1 TRBV28 CASSGGQGGRRLFF
16 TRBD2 TRBV5-8 CASSSRLAGVTDTQYF
15 - TRBV10-1 CASSDSAVSGDEQYF
15 TRBD1 TRBV6-5 CASLPQGAKGYGYTF
13 - TRBV15 CATSRVGNQPQHF
13 - TRBV18 CASHRRMQETQYF
17 - TRBV30 CAWSVRSGGGGGETQYF
15 - TRBV5-1 CASSLSTGYGETQYF
14 TRBD2 TRBV6-1 CASTFAGGTDTQYF